This paragraph covers one TCR beta chain sequence. The sample belongs to a study of technical replicates of blood from a handful of donors. The CDR3 has 16 residues. Trimming took 0 bases from V and 3 from J, leaving 14 bases between them. Germline V gene lookup returns CDR1 KGHSH and CDR2 LQKENI. Assay: immunoSEQ multiplex PCR; the TCRdb copy retains only in-frame clones and omits some. The table records some 87,000 clones, around 97% of them present only once. The sequence came from a human donor in good health. The chain carries TRBV18 and TRBJ1-2; D gene ambiguous. Sequenced sample: T cells isolated from PBMCs. Written as DNA, the CDR3 is TGTGCCAGCTCACCACCTAGTGTATCAGGCGACTATGGCTACACCTTC. This gives the protein CASSPPSVSGDYGYTF.